This record covers a single T cell receptor beta chain. This entry is derived from a study of shared clonotypes between healthy human individuals. As for the study in general: Per donor, CD8 memory used one plate, CD8 naive used two, CD4 memory used three and CD4 naive used three.

Data came from immunoSEQ multiplex PCR; TCRdb stores just in-frame clones and leaves some out. The sample holds fewer than 3 million clones, 85% to 95% seen once. This TCR derives from a man aged 18 to 29 in good health. Some clones in this sample may be carry-over from other donors' samples. The sequenced sample was naive CD4+ T cells from PBMCs. The subset here: CD45RA+ positively selected.

The CDR3 region has the DNA TGTGCCAGCAGTGACCCTTTAAGCTCCTACAATGAGCAGTTCTTC. This sequence encodes CASSDPLSSYNEQFF. V and J are TRBV2 and TRBJ2-1; no clear D. V lost 3 bases and J lost 0, with 9 bases in between. Per the germline V gene, CDR1 is SNHLY and CDR2 is FYNNEI. The CDR3 is made up of 15 amino acids.